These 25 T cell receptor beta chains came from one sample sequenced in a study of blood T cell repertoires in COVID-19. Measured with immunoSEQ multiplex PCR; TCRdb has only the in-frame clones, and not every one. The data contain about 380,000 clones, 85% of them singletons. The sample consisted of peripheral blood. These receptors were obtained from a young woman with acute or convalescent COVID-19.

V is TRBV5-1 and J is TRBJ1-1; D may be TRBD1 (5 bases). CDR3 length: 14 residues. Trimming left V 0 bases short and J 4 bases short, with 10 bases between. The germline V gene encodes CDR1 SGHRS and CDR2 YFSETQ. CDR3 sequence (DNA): TGCGCCAGCAGCTTGGCCGGGGGAAGCACTGAAGCTTTCTTT. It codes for CASSLAGGSTEAFF.

The CDR3 nucleotides read TGTGCCATCAGTGGGACTAGCGGGGTATCTAATGAGCAGTTCTTC. It specifies CAISGTSGVSNEQFF. V gene TRBV10-3 combines with J gene TRBJ2-1; 12 nucleotides line up with TRBD2. CDR3 length: 15 amino acids. Germline loops: CDR1 ENHRY, CDR2 SYGVKD. Unmatched junction bases numbered 5, after V lost 4 bases and J lost 7 bases.

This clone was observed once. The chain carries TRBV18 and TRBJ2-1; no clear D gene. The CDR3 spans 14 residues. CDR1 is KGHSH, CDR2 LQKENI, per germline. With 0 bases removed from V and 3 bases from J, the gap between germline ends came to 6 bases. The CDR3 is CASSPPADYNEQFF. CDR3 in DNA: TGTGCCAGCTCACCACCGGCCGACTACAATGAGCAGTTCTTC. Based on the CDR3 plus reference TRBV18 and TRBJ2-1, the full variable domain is NAGVMQNPRHLVRRRGQEARLRCSPMKGHSHVYWYRQLPEEGLKFMVYLQKENIIDESGMPKERFSAEFPKEGPSILRIQQVVRGDSAAYFCASSPPADYNEQFFGPGTRLTVL.

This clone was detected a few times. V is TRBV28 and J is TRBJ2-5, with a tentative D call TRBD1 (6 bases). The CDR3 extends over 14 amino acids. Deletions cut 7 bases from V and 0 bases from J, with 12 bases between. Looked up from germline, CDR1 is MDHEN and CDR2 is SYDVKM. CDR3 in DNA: TGTGCCAGCACTTTGGACAGCTACCAAGAGACCCAGTACTTC. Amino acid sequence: CASTLDSYQETQYF.

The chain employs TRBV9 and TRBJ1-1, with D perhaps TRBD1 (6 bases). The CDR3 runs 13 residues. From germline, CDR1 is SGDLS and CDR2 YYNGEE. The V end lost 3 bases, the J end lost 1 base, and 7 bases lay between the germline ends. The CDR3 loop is CASSGQENTEAFF. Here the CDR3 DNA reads TGTGCCAGCAGCGGACAGGAGAACACTGAAGCTTTCTTT.

The CDR3: CAATRDNAGNTIYF. Here the CDR3 DNA reads TGTGCCGCGACGAGGGACAACGCTGGAAACACCATATATTTT. This chain uses TRBV28 with TRBJ1-3, with D perhaps TRBD1 (6 bases). Trimming removed 11 bases at V and 2 bases at J, with 16 bases between. Germline CDR1 and CDR2: MDHEN and SYDVKM. The CDR3 is 14 amino acids.

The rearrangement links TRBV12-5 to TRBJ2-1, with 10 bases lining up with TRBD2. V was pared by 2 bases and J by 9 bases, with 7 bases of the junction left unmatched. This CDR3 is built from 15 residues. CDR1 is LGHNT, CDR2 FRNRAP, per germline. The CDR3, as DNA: TGTGCTAGTGGTTTGTGGACTAGCGGAGTCGGTGAGCAGTTCTTC. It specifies CASGLWTSGVGEQFF.

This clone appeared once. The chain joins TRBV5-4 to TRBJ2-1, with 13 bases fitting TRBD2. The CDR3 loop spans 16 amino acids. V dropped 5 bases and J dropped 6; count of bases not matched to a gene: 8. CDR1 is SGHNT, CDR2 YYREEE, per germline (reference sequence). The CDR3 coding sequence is TGTGCCAGCAGTCGGACTAGCGGGGGTAGGAGCAATGAGCAGTTCTTC. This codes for CASSRTSGGRSNEQFF. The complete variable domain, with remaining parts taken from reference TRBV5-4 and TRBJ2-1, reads ETGVTQSPTHLIKTRGQQVTLRCSSQSGHNTVSWYQQALGQGPQFIFQYYREEENGRGNFPPRFSGLQFPNYSSELNVNALELDDSALYLCASSRTSGGRSNEQFFGPGTRLTVL.

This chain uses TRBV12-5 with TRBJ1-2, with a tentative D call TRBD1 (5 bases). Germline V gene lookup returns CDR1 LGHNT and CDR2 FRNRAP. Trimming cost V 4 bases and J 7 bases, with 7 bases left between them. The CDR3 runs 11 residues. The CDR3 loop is CASGCGGGYTF. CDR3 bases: TGTGCTAGTGGTTGCGGGGGTGGCTACACCTTC.

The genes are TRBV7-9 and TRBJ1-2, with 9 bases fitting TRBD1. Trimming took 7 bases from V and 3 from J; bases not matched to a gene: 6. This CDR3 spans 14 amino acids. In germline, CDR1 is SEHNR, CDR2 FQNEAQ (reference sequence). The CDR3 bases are TGTGCCAGCACTCTTTGGACAGGGGACTATGGCTACACCTTC. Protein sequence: CASTLWTGDYGYTF.

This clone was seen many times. The CDR3 sequence is CASSLGSGVGGPPQHF. The CDR3 DNA reads as TGTGCCAGCAGCTTAGGGTCCGGGGTGGGTGGTCCGCCCCAGCATTTT. The chain carries TRBV7-9 and TRBJ1-5; D remains ambiguous. Germline V lookup: CDR1 SEHNR, CDR2 FQNEAQ (reference sequence). The CDR3 has 16 amino acids. V was clipped by 1 base and J by 9 bases, with 19 bases between them.

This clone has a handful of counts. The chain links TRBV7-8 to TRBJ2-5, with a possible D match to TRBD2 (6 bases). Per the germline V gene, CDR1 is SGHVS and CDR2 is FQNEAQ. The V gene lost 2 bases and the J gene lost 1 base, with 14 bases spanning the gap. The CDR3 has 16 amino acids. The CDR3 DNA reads TGTGCCAGCAGCTTAATGTCCCGGGGGAGCCAAGAGACCCAGTACTTC. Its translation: CASSLMSRGSQETQYF.

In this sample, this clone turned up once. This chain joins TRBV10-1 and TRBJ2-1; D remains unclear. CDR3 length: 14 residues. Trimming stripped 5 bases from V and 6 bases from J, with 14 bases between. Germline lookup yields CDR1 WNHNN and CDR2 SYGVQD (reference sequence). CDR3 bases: TGCGCCAGCAGTCCCGGTGGCGGTCCCAATGAGCAGTTCTTC. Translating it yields CASSPGGGPNEQFF.

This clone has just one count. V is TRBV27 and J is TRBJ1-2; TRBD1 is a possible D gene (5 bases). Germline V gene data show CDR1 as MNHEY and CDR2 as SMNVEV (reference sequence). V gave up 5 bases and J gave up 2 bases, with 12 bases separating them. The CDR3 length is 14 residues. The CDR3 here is CASSPIRQNYGYTF. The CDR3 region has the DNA TGTGCCAGCAGTCCGATTCGACAGAACTATGGCTACACCTTC.

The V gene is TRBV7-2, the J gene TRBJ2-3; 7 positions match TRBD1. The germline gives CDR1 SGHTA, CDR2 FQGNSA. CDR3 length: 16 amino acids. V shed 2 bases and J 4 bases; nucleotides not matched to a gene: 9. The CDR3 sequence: CASSLHRGRVSDTQYF. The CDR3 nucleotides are TGTGCCAGCAGCTTACACAGGGGAAGGGTCTCAGATACGCAGTATTTT.

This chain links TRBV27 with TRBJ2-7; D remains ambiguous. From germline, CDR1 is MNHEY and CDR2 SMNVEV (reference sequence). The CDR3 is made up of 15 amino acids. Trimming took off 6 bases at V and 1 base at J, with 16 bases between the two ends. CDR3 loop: CASSPFEGRSYEQYF. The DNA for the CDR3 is TGTGCCAGCAGCCCTTTCGAAGGCAGGTCCTACGAGCAGTACTTC.

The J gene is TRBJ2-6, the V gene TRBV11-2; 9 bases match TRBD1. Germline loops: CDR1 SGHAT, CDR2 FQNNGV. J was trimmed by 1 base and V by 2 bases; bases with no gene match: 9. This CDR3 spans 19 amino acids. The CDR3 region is CASSLTPGQGRSGANVLTF. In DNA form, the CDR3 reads TGTGCCAGCAGCTTAACTCCAGGACAGGGGAGATCTGGGGCCAACGTCCTGACTTTC.

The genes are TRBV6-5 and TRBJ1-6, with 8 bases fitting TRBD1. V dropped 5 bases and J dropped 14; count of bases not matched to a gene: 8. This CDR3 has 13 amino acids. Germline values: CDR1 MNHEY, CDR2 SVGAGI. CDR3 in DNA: TGTGCCAGCAGTCTCGGGACAGGTCAAGCCCTCCACTTT. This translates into CASSLGTGQALHF.

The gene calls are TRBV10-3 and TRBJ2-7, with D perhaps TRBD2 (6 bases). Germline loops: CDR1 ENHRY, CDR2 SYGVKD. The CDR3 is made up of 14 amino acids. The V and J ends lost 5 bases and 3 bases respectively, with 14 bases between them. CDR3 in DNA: TGTGCCATCAGTCGGTCGGGAGATAGCTACGAGCAGTACTTC. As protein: CAISRSGDSYEQYF.

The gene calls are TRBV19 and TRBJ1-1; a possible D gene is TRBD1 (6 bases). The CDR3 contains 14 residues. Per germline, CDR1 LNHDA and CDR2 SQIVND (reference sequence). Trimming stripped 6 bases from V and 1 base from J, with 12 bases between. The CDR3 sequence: CASSPGTTNTEAFF. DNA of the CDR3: TGTGCCAGTAGCCCCGGGACAACGAACACTGAAGCTTTCTTT.

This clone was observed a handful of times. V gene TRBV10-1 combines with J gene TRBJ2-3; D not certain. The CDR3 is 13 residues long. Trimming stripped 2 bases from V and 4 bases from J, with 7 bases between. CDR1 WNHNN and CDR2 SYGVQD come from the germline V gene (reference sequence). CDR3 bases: TGCGCCAGCAGTGAGACATTCGCAGATACGCAGTATTTT. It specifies CASSETFADTQYF.

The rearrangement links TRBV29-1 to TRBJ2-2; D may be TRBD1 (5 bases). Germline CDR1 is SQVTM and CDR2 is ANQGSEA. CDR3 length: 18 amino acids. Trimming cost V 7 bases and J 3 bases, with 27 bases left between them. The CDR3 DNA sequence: TGCAGCGCCTTAGGGGAAGAGGATTTACTTAAGGACACCGGGGAGCTGTTTTTT. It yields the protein CSALGEEDLLKDTGELFF.

The CDR3 sequence: CASSIEQGTEQYF. The CDR3 DNA sequence: TGTGCCAGTAGTATAGAACAGGGAACCGAGCAGTACTTC. V is TRBV19 and J is TRBJ2-7, with D possibly matching TRBD1 (6 bases). This CDR3 region has 13 residues. CDR1 and CDR2 from the germline V gene are LNHDA and SQIVND (reference sequence). V lost 0 bases and J lost 6, with 9 bases in between.

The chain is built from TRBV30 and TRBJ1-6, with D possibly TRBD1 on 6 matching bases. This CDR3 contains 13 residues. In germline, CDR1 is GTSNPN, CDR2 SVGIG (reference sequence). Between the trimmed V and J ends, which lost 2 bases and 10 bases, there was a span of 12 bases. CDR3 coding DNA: TGTGCCTGGAGTCCGGACAGAGCCTCACCCCTCCACTTT. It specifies CAWSPDRASPLHF.

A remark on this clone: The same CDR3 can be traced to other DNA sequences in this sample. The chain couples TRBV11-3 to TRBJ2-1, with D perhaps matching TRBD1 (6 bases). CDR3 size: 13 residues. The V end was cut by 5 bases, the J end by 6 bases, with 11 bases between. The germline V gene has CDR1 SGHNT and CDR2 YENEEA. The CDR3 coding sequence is TGTGCCAGCAGCCCCGGACAGTTCAATGAGCAGTTCTTC. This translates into CASSPGQFNEQFF.